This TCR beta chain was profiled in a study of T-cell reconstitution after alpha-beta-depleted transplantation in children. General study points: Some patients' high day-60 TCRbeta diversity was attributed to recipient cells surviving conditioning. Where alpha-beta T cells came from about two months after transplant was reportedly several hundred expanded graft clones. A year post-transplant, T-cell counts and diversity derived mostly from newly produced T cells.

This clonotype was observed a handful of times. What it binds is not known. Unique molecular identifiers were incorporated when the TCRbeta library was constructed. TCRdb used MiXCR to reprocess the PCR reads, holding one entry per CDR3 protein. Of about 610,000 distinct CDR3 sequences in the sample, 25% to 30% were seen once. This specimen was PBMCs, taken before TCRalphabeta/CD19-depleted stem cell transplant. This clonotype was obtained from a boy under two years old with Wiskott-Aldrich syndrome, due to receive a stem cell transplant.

CDR3 amino acids: CSVEYRVNTDTQYF. CDR3 nucleotides: TGCAGCGTTGAGTACAGGGTCAACACAGATACGCAGTATTTT. The chain employs TRBV29-1 and TRBJ2-3, with D perhaps matching TRBD1 (6 bases). This CDR3 region has 14 residues. CDR1 is SQVTM, CDR2 ANQGSEA, per germline. V dropped 3 bases and J dropped 2 bases, with 12 bases sitting between them.